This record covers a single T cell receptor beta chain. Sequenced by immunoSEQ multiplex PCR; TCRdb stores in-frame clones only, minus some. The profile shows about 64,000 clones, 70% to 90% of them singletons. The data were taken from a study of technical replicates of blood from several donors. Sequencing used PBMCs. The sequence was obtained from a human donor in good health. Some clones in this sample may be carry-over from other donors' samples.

The CDR3 reads CASSLGESGEQFF. The CDR3 nucleotides are TGTGCCAGCAGCCTGGGCGAGAGCGGTGAGCAGTTCTTC. This chain joins TRBV4-2 and TRBJ2-1; TRBD2 might be the D (5 bases). V lost 4 bases, J lost 9 bases, and 13 bases lay in between. The CDR3 runs to 13 residues. Germline-derived CDR1 and CDR2 are LGHNA and YNFKEQ.